Below are 15 T cell receptor beta chains sequenced from a single sample in a study of blood T cell repertoires in COVID-19. Sequencing used immunoSEQ multiplex PCR; TCRdb keeps in-frame clones, though not all of them. The sample includes about 130,000 clones, 70% to 90% of them seen just once. The specimen was peripheral blood. These receptors originate from a human donor in a cohort sampled during active COVID-19.

The chain links TRBV3-1 (or the pseudogene TRBV3-2) to TRBJ1-2, with a weak D call TRBD1 (5 bases). Per germline, CDR1 LGHDT and CDR2 YNNKEL (reference sequence). V gave up 1 base and J gave up 1 base, with 19 bases separating them. The CDR3 totals 18 residues. The CDR3 bases are TGTGCCAGCAGCCAAGTAGGGGCAGGGAACTTCTATAACTATGGCTACACCTTC. It codes for CASSQVGAGNFYNYGYTF.

This chain joins TRBV6-5 and TRBJ1-2; 10 bases line up with TRBD1. CDR3 length equals 15 residues. Germline-derived CDR1 and CDR2 are MNHEY and SVGAGI. V gave up 7 bases and J gave up 4 bases; unmatched junction bases: 9. CDR3 sequence: CASNLYRDRGYGYTF. The CDR3 region has the DNA TGTGCCAGCAACCTGTACCGGGACAGGGGCTATGGCTACACCTTC.

The chain is built from TRBV27 and TRBJ2-6; 12 bases match TRBD1. The V and J ends lost 1 base and 0 bases, in that order; junction bases with no gene match: 10. The CDR3 loop spans 21 amino acids. CDR1 MNHEY and CDR2 SMNVEV come from the germline V gene (reference sequence). The CDR3 is CASSLFGDRGRYRSGANVLTF. In nucleotides, the CDR3 is TGTGCCAGCAGTTTATTTGGGGACAGGGGGCGTTACCGCTCTGGGGCCAACGTCCTGACTTTC.

V and J are TRBV10-3 and TRBJ2-5; 10 bases agree with TRBD2. This CDR3 is built from 18 residues. Trimming cost V 2 bases and J 5 bases; bases outside gene matches: 14. Germline V lookup: CDR1 ENHRY, CDR2 SYGVKD. The CDR3 reads CAISETWGSGGPGETQYF. The CDR3 DNA is TGTGCCATCAGTGAGACTTGGGGTAGCGGGGGGCCAGGGGAGACCCAGTACTTC.

The rearrangement links TRBV5-6 to TRBJ1-3, with TRBD1 as a possible D gene (6 bases). This CDR3 region has 14 residues. The V end lost 4 bases, the J end lost 4 bases, and 12 bases lay between the germline ends. CDR1 and CDR2 from the germline V gene are SGHDT and YYEEEE. This CDR3 reads CASSLGTRGNTIYF. The CDR3 bases are TGTGCCAGCAGCCTCGGGACAAGGGGAAACACCATATATTTT. The full variable domain, rest sourced from reference TRBV5-6 and TRBJ1-3, is DAGVTQSPTHLIKTRGQQVTLRCSPKSGHDTVSWYQQALGQGPQFIFQYYEEEERQRGNFPDRFSGHQFPNYSSELNVNALLLGDSALYLCASSLGTRGNTIYFGEGSWLTVV.

This clone was seen just once. The V and J genes are TRBV18 and TRBJ2-1, with 9 bases lining up with TRBD2. Trimming cost V 3 bases and J 5 bases; bases outside gene matches: 5. The length of the CDR3 is 15 residues. CDR1 KGHSH and CDR2 LQKENI come from the germline V gene. DNA of the CDR3: TGTGCCAGCTCACCCCTAGCGGGGCTCGACAATGAGCAGTTCTTC. It yields the protein CASSPLAGLDNEQFF.

The chain is built from TRBV7-9 and TRBJ2-5; 8 positions match TRBD2. The V segment lost 5 bases and the J segment 3 bases; nucleotides outside the gene matches: 8. In germline, CDR1 is SEHNR, CDR2 FQNEAQ (reference sequence). This CDR3 has 15 amino acids. The CDR3 nucleotides read TGTGCCAGCAGCCCCGGGGGGGGATTTAAAGAGACCCAGTACTTC. Its translation: CASSPGGGFKETQYF.

The chain carries TRBV3-1 (or the pseudogene TRBV3-2) and TRBJ2-7, with 7 positions matching TRBD1. V shed 6 bases, J shed 6 bases, and the junction held 2 bases outside the gene matches. The CDR3 consists of 11 residues. CDR1 LGHDT and CDR2 YNNKEL come from the germline V gene (reference sequence). CDR3 in DNA: TGTGCCAGCAGTGACAGGGTCGAGCAGTACTTC. It codes for CASSDRVEQYF.

The chain carries TRBV5-1 and TRBJ1-4; D ambiguous. The CDR3 is 15 residues long. The germline V gene encodes CDR1 SGHRS and CDR2 YFSETQ. Trimming stripped 4 bases from V and 0 bases from J, with 10 bases between. The CDR3 loop is CASSPGSATNEKLFF. CDR3 bases: TGCGCCAGCAGCCCCGGGAGTGCAACTAATGAAAAACTGTTTTTT.

This rearrangement joins TRBV2 to TRBJ1-4, with D perhaps TRBD1 (5 bases). The length of the CDR3 is 16 residues. The V gene's germline CDR1 is SNHLY and CDR2 FYNNEI. The germline V and J ends were trimmed by 3 bases and 5 bases, with 16 bases remaining between them. This CDR3 is CASSETEGSQNEKLFF. CDR3 nucleotides: TGTGCCAGCAGTGAGACGGAGGGGTCTCAGAATGAAAAACTGTTTTTT.

This clone has just one count. The V call is TRBV12-3 or TRBV12-4, the J call TRBJ1-1, with no clear D. Trimming removed 5 bases at V and 4 bases at J, with 8 bases between. The CDR3 runs 12 residues. The CDR3 spells CASSGDFTEAFF. The DNA of the CDR3 is TGTGCCAGCAGTGGCGACTTCACTGAAGCTTTCTTT.

This chain connects TRBV11-3 to TRBJ2-7; 8 bases agree with TRBD1. Germline V gives CDR1 SGHNT, CDR2 YENEEA. V gave up 2 bases and J gave up 6 bases; unmatched junction bases: 6. This CDR3 contains 14 residues. The CDR3 region is CASSLNGQGSEQYF. CDR3 sequence (DNA): TGTGCCAGCAGCTTAAATGGACAGGGTAGCGAGCAGTACTTC.

The chain joins TRBV6-5 to TRBJ2-7; D may be TRBD1 (6 bases). The CDR3 loop spans 12 amino acids. Per germline, CDR1 MNHEY and CDR2 SVGAGI. V lost 5 bases, J lost 4 bases, and 9 bases lay in between. DNA for the CDR3: TGTGCCAGCAGTCGCGGACAGTACGAGCAGTACTTC. This codes for CASSRGQYEQYF.

This chain links TRBV3-1 (or the pseudogene TRBV3-2) with TRBJ2-5; D unclear. This CDR3 has 14 residues. V was cut by 4 bases and J by 2 bases, with 11 bases left in between. Germline CDR1 reads LGHDT; CDR2 reads YNNKEL (reference sequence). This CDR3 reads CASSLWRLQETQYF. CDR3 DNA sequence: TGTGCCAGCAGCCTATGGAGACTTCAAGAGACCCAGTACTTC.

This clone turned up a few times. The rearrangement links TRBV19 to TRBJ1-1; D might be TRBD1 (6 bases). Germline V lookup: CDR1 LNHDA, CDR2 SQIVND (reference sequence). Trimming removed 6 bases from V and 5 bases from J, with 13 bases in between. The CDR3 is 13 residues long. The CDR3 sequence is CASSTTGRTEAFF. The DNA for the CDR3 is TGTGCCAGTAGCACGACAGGTAGGACTGAAGCTTTCTTT.